This TCR beta chain was obtained from a study of CD8 T cells in Susac syndrome. The RNA input was roughly 0.45 to 1 ug, and it was reverse transcribed with random hexamers. The authors amplified TCR beta CDR3 across 54 Vbeta and 13 Jbeta using immunoSEQ multiplex PCR. TCRdb reprocessed the immunoSEQ multiplex PCR reads with MiXCR, giving one entry per CDR3 protein. The data contain about 250,000 distinct CDR3 sequences, just under 95% of them singletons. The V gene lost 4 bases and the J gene lost 14 bases, with 15 bases spanning the gap. The germline gives CDR1 SQVTM, CDR2 ANQGSEA. This CDR3 is 11 amino acids long. The multiple sclerosis control group comprised treatment-naive patients with stable or active relapsing-remitting disease. TEMRA cells underwent FACS enrichment and CD8+ and CD4+ T cells underwent negative isolation.

The V gene is TRBV29-1, the J gene TRBJ2-1; a weak D match, TRBD1 (5 bases). The sequencing input was CD4+ T cells from PBMCs. The receptor was derived from a human donor with multiple sclerosis. The DNA of the CDR3 is TGCAGCGTTGTCTCGACAGAAGTTAAGTTCTTC. Translated, it gives CSVVSTEVKFF.